The 10 T cell receptor beta chains in this list originate from one sample, sequenced in a study of cytomegalovirus exposure and HLA in healthy donors. Primers: 60 Vbeta forward and 13 Jbeta reverse. Generated by immunoSEQ multiplex PCR, the TCRdb table keeps only in-frame clones and is missing some. Of under 200,000 clones listed, roughly 78% were seen once; the top ten hold 3.1%. The sample was PBMCs. The source is a woman aged 35 to 49 in good health and CMV-seronegative.

The chain carries TRBV7-9 and TRBJ1-6; 9 positions match TRBD1. The CDR3 loop spans 15 amino acids. The V segment lost 4 bases and the J segment 7 bases; nucleotides outside the gene matches: 5. Germline V gene data show CDR1 as SEHNR and CDR2 as FQNEAQ (reference sequence). The CDR3 protein is CASSSRDRVNSPLHF. The CDR3 region has the DNA TGTGCCAGCAGCTCCCGGGACAGGGTAAATTCACCCCTCCACTTT.

V usage is TRBV5-5 and J usage is TRBJ2-7; TRBD2 matches at 11 bases. The germline CDR1 and CDR2 sequences are SGHKS and YYEKEE (reference sequence). The CDR3 spans 14 residues. The V segment lost 3 bases and the J segment 7 bases; nucleotides outside the gene matches: 6. CDR3 in amino acids: CASSSLAGVGEQYF. In DNA, the CDR3 is TGTGCCAGCAGCTCACTAGCGGGGGTTGGTGAGCAGTACTTC.

In DNA, the CDR3 is TGCGCCAGCAGCTCCGGGTCTACACAAGAGACCCAGTACTTC. Its translation: CASSSGSTQETQYF. The gene calls are TRBV5-1 and TRBJ2-5; D gene unclear. Germline V gene data show CDR1 as SGHRS and CDR2 as YFSETQ. The CDR3 extends over 14 amino acids. V lost 3 bases and J 2 bases, leaving 11 bases between the germline ends.

Comment on this clone: Different DNA sequences within this sample yield the same CDR3. The gene calls are TRBV20-1 and TRBJ2-1; the match to TRBD2 covers 7 bases. The CDR3 sequence is 10 residues long. CDR1 is DFQATT and CDR2 is SNEGSKA in the germline V gene (reference sequence). V was pared by 6 bases and J by 9 bases, with 2 bases of the junction left unmatched. The CDR3 nucleotides read TGCAGTGCCCCGGGGGGTGAGCAGTTCTTC. Translated: CSAPGGEQFF.

The chain couples TRBV5-1 to TRBJ1-1; a weak D match, TRBD1 (6 bases). CDR1 and CDR2 from the germline V gene are SGHRS and YFSETQ. Trimming removed 0 bases at V and 1 base at J, with 10 bases between. The CDR3 is 15 amino acids. The CDR3 here is CASSLVRGANTEAFF. The CDR3 coding sequence is TGCGCCAGCAGCTTGGTTCGGGGGGCGAACACTGAAGCTTTCTTT.

The chain combines TRBV14 with TRBJ2-7; D remains ambiguous. Trimming removed 1 base at V and 1 base at J, with 11 bases between. Germline V gene data show CDR1 as SGHDN and CDR2 as FVKESK. The CDR3 has 15 residues. This CDR3 reads CASSQGLWPSYEQYF. The CDR3 DNA reads as TGTGCCAGCAGCCAAGGTCTCTGGCCTTCCTACGAGCAGTACTTC.

This chain uses TRBV5-6 with TRBJ1-2; D possibly corresponds to TRBD1 (6 bases). Germline V gene data show CDR1 as SGHDT and CDR2 as YYEEEE. V was trimmed by 4 bases and J by 4 bases, leaving 23 bases between them. This CDR3 region has 17 residues. DNA of the CDR3: TGTGCCAGCAGCGCCACGACAGGTAGAGGGAACTCCTATGGCTACACCTTC. Translated, it gives CASSATTGRGNSYGYTF. The whole variable domain, remainder taken from reference TRBV5-6 and TRBJ1-2, is DAGVTQSPTHLIKTRGQQVTLRCSPKSGHDTVSWYQQALGQGPQFIFQYYEEEERQRGNFPDRFSGHQFPNYSSELNVNALLLGDSALYLCASSATTGRGNSYGYTFGSGTRLTVV.

The chain uses TRBV6-1 and TRBJ2-1; 7 bases map to TRBD2. The CDR3 loop spans 14 amino acids. In germline, CDR1 is MNHNS, CDR2 SASEGT. With V trimmed by 6 bases and J by 10 bases, 12 bases remained unmatched. CDR3 sequence (DNA): TGTGCCAGCAGCTACGAGCGGGGCCGGGGGGAGCAGTTCTTC. This sequence encodes CASSYERGRGEQFF.

The sample holds a few counts of this clone. V gene TRBV7-6 combines with J gene TRBJ2-3; 7 bases line up with TRBD1. Germline CDR1 SGHVS, CDR2 FNYEAQ. The CDR3 runs to 14 residues. With V trimmed by 4 bases and J by 5 bases, 6 bases remained unmatched. This CDR3 is CASSSTGMGDTQYF. The CDR3 DNA is TGTGCCAGCAGCTCGACAGGGATGGGAGATACGCAGTATTTT.

This sequence joins TRBV6-6 and TRBJ1-1, with D possibly matching TRBD1 (6 bases). V was pared by 6 bases and J by 5 bases, with 13 bases between. The CDR3 runs to 13 residues. CDR1 and CDR2 from the germline V gene are MNHNY and SVGAGI (reference sequence). The CDR3 spells CASRPSRGTEAFF. CDR3 nucleotides: TGTGCCAGCAGGCCGAGTAGGGGGACTGAAGCTTTCTTT.